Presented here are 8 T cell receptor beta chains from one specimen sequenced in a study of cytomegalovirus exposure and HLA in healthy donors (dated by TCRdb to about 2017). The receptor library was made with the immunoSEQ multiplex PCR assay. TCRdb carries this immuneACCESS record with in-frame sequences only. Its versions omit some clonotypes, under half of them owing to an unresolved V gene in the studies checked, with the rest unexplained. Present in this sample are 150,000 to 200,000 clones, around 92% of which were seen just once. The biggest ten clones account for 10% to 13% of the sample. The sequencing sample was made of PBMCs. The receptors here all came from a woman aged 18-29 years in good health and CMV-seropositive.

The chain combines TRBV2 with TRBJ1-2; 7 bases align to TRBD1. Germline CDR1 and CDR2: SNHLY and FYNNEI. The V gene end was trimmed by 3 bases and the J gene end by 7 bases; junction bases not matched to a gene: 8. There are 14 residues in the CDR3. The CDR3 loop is CASSDDRAIGGYTF. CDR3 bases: TGTGCCAGCAGTGATGACAGGGCTATCGGTGGCTACACCTTC.

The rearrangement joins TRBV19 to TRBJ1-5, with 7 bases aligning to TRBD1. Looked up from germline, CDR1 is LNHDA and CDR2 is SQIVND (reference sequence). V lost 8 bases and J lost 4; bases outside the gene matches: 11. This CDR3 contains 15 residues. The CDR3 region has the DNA TGTGCCAGTCGGGACAGTTCCCTCGGAAATCAGCCCCAGCATTTT. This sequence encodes CASRDSSLGNQPQHF.

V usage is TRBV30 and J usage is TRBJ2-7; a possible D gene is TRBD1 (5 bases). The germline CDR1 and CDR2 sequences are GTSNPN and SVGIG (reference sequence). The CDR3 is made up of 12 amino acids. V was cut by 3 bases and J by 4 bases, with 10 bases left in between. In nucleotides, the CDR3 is TGTGCCTGGAGCGCTCAGGGTTACGAGCAGTACTTC. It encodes CAWSAQGYEQYF.

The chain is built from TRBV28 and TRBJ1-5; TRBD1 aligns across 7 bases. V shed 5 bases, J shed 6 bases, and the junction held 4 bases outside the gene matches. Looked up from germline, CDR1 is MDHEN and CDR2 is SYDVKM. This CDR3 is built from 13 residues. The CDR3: CASSPTGSQPQHF. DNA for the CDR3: TGTGCCAGCAGTCCGACAGGGAGTCAGCCCCAGCATTTT.

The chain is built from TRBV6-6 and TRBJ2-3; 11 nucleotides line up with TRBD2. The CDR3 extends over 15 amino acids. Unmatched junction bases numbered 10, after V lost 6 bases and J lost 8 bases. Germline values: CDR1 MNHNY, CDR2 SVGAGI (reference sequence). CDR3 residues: CASRNSGRALGTQYF. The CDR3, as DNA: TGTGCCAGCAGGAATAGCGGGAGGGCCCTCGGTACGCAGTATTTT.

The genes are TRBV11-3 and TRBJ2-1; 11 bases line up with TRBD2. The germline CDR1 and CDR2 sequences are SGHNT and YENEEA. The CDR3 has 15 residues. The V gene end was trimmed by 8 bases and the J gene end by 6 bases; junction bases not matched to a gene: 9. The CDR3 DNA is TGTGCCAGCTCGATCGGCCTAGCGGGAGGCAATGAGCAGTTCTTC. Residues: CASSIGLAGGNEQFF.

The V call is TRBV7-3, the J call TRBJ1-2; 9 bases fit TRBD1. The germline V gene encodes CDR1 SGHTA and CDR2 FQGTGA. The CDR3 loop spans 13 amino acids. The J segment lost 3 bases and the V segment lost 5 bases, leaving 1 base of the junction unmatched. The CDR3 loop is CASSRDRDYGYTF. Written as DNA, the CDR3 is TGTGCCAGCAGCCGGGACAGGGACTATGGCTACACCTTC.

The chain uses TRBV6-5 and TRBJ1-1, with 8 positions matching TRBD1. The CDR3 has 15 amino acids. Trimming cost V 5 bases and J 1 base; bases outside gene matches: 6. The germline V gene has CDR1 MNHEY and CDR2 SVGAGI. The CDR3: CASSRHRGKNTEAFF. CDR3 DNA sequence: TGTGCCAGCAGTCGACACAGGGGGAAGAACACTGAAGCTTTCTTT.